This entry concerns a single T cell receptor (beta chain). Antigen specificity is unknown. The sample belongs to a study of shared clonotypes between healthy human individuals. Study-level information: Per donor, three plates held CD4 naive cells, three held CD4 memory, two held CD8 naive and one held CD8 memory. General study findings and limits: Clonotypes shared by all four sorted-subset donors had higher generation probabilities than non-shared clonotypes.

Sequencing was performed with immunoSEQ multiplex PCR; in TCRdb, only in-frame clones are kept and a portion is missing. The table lists about 2.1 million clones, roughly 93% of them singletons. CD45RO-negative cells were positively selected for CCR7, leaving out terminally differentiated effector memory CD45RA+ cells. Nashville, Tennessee was home to all donors, each a Caucasian adult. V lost 6 bases to trimming and J lost 3 bases, with 14 bases between them. Looked up from germline, CDR1 is ENHRY and CDR2 is SYGVKD. There are 14 residues in the CDR3. Sequences were obtained from naive CD8+ T cells from PBMCs. This clonotype was obtained from a man aged 18 to 29 in good health. Some clones in this sample may be carry-over from other donors' samples. The chain recombines TRBV10-3 with TRBJ2-5; D might be TRBD1 (6 bases). For the CDR3, the DNA is TGTGCCATCAGACCCACAGCAGGGGAAGAGACCCAGTACTTC. Its protein product is CAIRPTAGEETQYF.